Each of the 31 T cell receptor beta chains below was sequenced from the same sample in a study of blood T cell repertoires in COVID-19. Here immunoSEQ multiplex PCR was the method, and the copy in TCRdb shows in-frame clones only, minus some. The sample records about 130,000 clones, more than 90% being singletons. The material sequenced was peripheral blood. The receptors were sampled from a man aged 45-65 years with active COVID-19.

The rearrangement links TRBV3-1 (or the pseudogene TRBV3-2) to TRBJ2-1; a weak D match, TRBD2 (6 bases). CDR1 and CDR2 from the germline V gene are LGHDT and YNNKEL (reference sequence). The CDR3 has 15 residues. Trimming took 4 bases from V and 7 from J, leaving 17 bases between them. The CDR3 loop is CASSLPKGRKNEQFF. Here the CDR3 DNA reads TGTGCCAGCAGCCTCCCGAAGGGGAGGAAGAATGAGCAGTTCTTC.

This clone was observed a few times. The gene calls are TRBV29-1 and TRBJ2-5; TRBD1 agrees at 7 bases. This CDR3 contains 14 residues. Germline CDR1 and CDR2: SQVTM and ANQGSEA. J gave up 5 bases and V 6 bases, and 12 bases lay outside the gene matches. CDR3 DNA sequence: TGCAGCGTATCGGGACAGATGAAGCTGGAGACCCAGTACTTC. Amino acids: CSVSGQMKLETQYF.

The gene calls are TRBV12-3 or TRBV12-4 and TRBJ2-1, with a tentative D call TRBD1 (5 bases). This CDR3 is 12 amino acids long. Deletions cut 4 bases from V and 6 bases from J, with 7 bases between. The DNA for the CDR3 is TGTGCCAGCAGTTCAGGGCTCAATGAGCAGTTCTTC. This encodes CASSSGLNEQFF.

The V and J genes are TRBV6-5 and TRBJ1-6; 8 nucleotides line up with TRBD1. The CDR3 is 15 residues long. Germline V gene lookup returns CDR1 MNHEY and CDR2 SVGAGI. Trimming cost V 6 bases and J 3 bases; bases outside gene matches: 4. CDR3 sequence: CASRHTGGYNSPLHF. The CDR3 coding sequence is TGTGCCAGCAGACATACAGGGGGCTATAATTCACCCCTCCACTTT.

This chain uses TRBV11-2 with TRBJ2-3, with TRBD2 identical over 10 bases. Per germline, CDR1 SGHAT and CDR2 FQNNGV. The junction had 7 bases not matched to a gene; V was cut back by 7 bases and J by 0 bases. The CDR3 is 16 residues long. This chain's CDR3 is CASNPGLASSTDTQYF. CDR3 nucleotides: TGTGCCAGCAACCCGGGACTAGCGTCTAGCACAGATACGCAGTATTTT.

The V gene is TRBV14, the J gene TRBJ2-7; D may be TRBD1 (5 bases). The CDR3 totals 12 residues. V lost 2 bases and J 3 bases, leaving 5 bases between the germline ends. Per germline, CDR1 SGHDN and CDR2 FVKESK. The CDR3 is CASSQQGYEQYF. The DNA for the CDR3 is TGTGCCAGCAGCCAACAGGGCTACGAGCAGTACTTC.

CDR3 sequence (DNA): TGTGCCAGCAGTCAATTAAGGGAGGGCCGGGAGACCCAGTACTTC. This translates into CASSQLREGRETQYF. This chain joins TRBV2 and TRBJ2-5; 7 positions match TRBD2. Germline lookup yields CDR1 SNHLY and CDR2 FYNNEI. V gave up 5 bases and J gave up 5 bases; unmatched junction bases: 11. There are 15 residues in the CDR3.

The rearrangement joins TRBV15 to TRBJ2-6; D gene ambiguous. Trimming took off 5 bases at V and 0 bases at J, with 5 bases between the two ends. Germline assignment: CDR1 LNHNV and CDR2 YYDKDF (reference sequence). CDR3 length equals 14 residues. The CDR3, as DNA: TGTGCCACCAGCCGGAGCTCTGGGGCCAACGTCCTGACTTTC. Encoded protein: CATSRSSGANVLTF.

The CDR3 reads CASSLTANEKLFF. The DNA of the CDR3 is TGTGCCAGCAGCCTCACTGCTAATGAAAAACTGTTTTTT. J is TRBJ1-4 and V is TRBV5-8, with D unclear. The CDR3 spans 13 residues. V was trimmed by 4 bases and J by 3 bases, leaving 7 bases between them. Germline CDR1 reads SGHTS; CDR2 reads YDEGEE.

V is TRBV29-1 and J is TRBJ2-5; no clear D gene. The CDR3 sequence is 10 residues long. Between the trimmed V and J ends, which lost 5 bases and 5 bases, there was a span of 6 bases. CDR1 and CDR2 from the germline V gene are SQVTM and ANQGSEA. The CDR3: CSVNRETQYF. CDR3 in DNA: TGCAGCGTTAACCGGGAGACCCAGTACTTC.

The chain recombines TRBV7-8 with TRBJ2-2; perhaps TRBD2 as D (7 bases). The V end lost 2 bases, the J end lost 2 bases, and 9 bases lay between the germline ends. This CDR3 contains 15 residues. The germline gives CDR1 SGHVS, CDR2 FQNEAQ. The CDR3 bases are TGTGCCAGCAGCTTATGGGGGGGCAACACCGGGGAGCTGTTTTTT. Translating gives CASSLWGGNTGELFF.

The rearrangement links TRBV5-1 to TRBJ2-2, with 7 nucleotides matching TRBD1. The CDR3 sequence is 14 residues long. The germline V gene has CDR1 SGHRS and CDR2 YFSETQ. J lost 6 bases, V lost 3 bases, and 5 bases had no gene match. This chain's CDR3 is CASSSRQGPGELFF. Written as DNA, the CDR3 is TGCGCCAGCAGCTCGAGACAGGGCCCCGGGGAGCTGTTTTTT. The variable domain in full, completed from reference TRBV5-1 and TRBJ2-2, reads KAGVTQTPRYLIKTRGQQVTLSCSPISGHRSVSWYQQTPGQGLQFLFEYFSETQRNKGNFPGRFSGRQFSNSRSEMNVSTLELGDSALYLCASSSRQGPGELFFGEGSRLTVL.

The chain has TRBV30 and TRBJ2-3; D possibly corresponds to TRBD2 (5 bases). V dropped 3 bases and J dropped 0 bases, with 13 bases sitting between them. The CDR3 totals 15 residues. Germline V gene sequence: CDR1 GTSNPN, CDR2 SVGIG (reference sequence). The CDR3, as DNA: TGTGCCTGGAGCCCCCTCGGGGTTAGCACAGATACGCAGTATTTT. As protein: CAWSPLGVSTDTQYF.

This clone was seen once. The chain has TRBV5-1 and TRBJ1-1; the D gene is possibly TRBD1 (5 bases). V shed 3 bases and J shed 1 base, with 16 bases lying between them. CDR3 length: 16 residues. Germline V lookup: CDR1 SGHRS, CDR2 YFSETQ. This CDR3 is CASSSTRRQTNTEAFF. The CDR3 region has the DNA TGCGCCAGCAGCTCGACCCGCCGACAGACGAACACTGAAGCTTTCTTT. Drawing the rest from reference TRBV5-1 and TRBJ1-1, the complete variable domain is KAGVTQTPRYLIKTRGQQVTLSCSPISGHRSVSWYQQTPGQGLQFLFEYFSETQRNKGNFPGRFSGRQFSNSRSEMNVSTLELGDSALYLCASSSTRRQTNTEAFFGQGTRLTVV.

This chain joins TRBV2 and TRBJ1-5, with 7 positions matching TRBD1. J was trimmed by 6 bases and V by 4 bases; bases with no gene match: 6. The CDR3 consists of 14 residues. Germline V gives CDR1 SNHLY, CDR2 FYNNEI. CDR3 nucleotide sequence: TGTGCCAGCAGTGGACAGGGTTTCGGTCAGCCCCAGCATTTT. The encoded protein is CASSGQGFGQPQHF.

The rearrangement uses TRBV10-1 and TRBJ2-7, with 8 bases fitting TRBD1. CDR3 length: 16 amino acids. CDR1 and CDR2 (germline): WNHNN, SYGVQD (reference sequence). V was clipped by 3 bases and J by 0 bases; unmatched bases: 7. Here the CDR3 reads CASSDSGRGHSYEQYF. Here the CDR3 DNA reads TGCGCCAGCAGTGATTCGGGCAGGGGGCACTCCTACGAGCAGTACTTC.

This clone was detected once. The chain combines TRBV5-1 with TRBJ2-7, with D uncertain. V lost 4 bases to trimming and J lost 0 bases, with 11 bases between them. CDR3 size: 14 residues. From germline, CDR1 is SGHRS and CDR2 YFSETQ. For the CDR3, the DNA is TGCGCCAGCAGCGCCGAGGCTAGCTCCTACGAGCAGTACTTC. The encoded protein is CASSAEASSYEQYF.

The genes are TRBV5-1 and TRBJ1-2, with D unresolved. The V and J ends lost 0 bases and 10 bases respectively, with 13 bases between them. Germline V lookup: CDR1 SGHRS, CDR2 YFSETQ. The CDR3 is made up of 13 amino acids. In nucleotides, the CDR3 is TGCGCCAGCAGCTTGGGGCAGACTATAGACTACACCTTC. Amino acid sequence: CASSLGQTIDYTF.

The chain employs TRBV3-1 (or the pseudogene TRBV3-2) and TRBJ2-1, with TRBD2 matching 12 bases. CDR3 length equals 15 residues. The germline gives CDR1 LGHDT, CDR2 YNNKEL (reference sequence). V shed 1 base, J shed 8 bases, and the junction held 3 bases outside the gene matches. The CDR3 loop is CASSQGLAGVHEQFF. The CDR3 bases are TGTGCCAGCAGCCAAGGACTAGCGGGAGTTCATGAGCAGTTCTTC.

The rearrangement uses TRBV5-4 and TRBJ1-1; 8 nucleotides align to TRBD1. The CDR3 totals 14 residues. Germline V gene data show CDR1 as SGHNT and CDR2 as YYREEE (reference sequence). V trimming: 3 bases; J trimming: 1 base; junction bases outside the gene matches: 2. CDR3 nucleotides: TGTGCCAGCAGCTCAGGGACAGGGAACACTGAAGCTTTCTTT. Translation gives CASSSGTGNTEAFF.

This chain links TRBV18 with TRBJ2-5, with 11 positions matching TRBD2. This CDR3 has 16 amino acids. CDR1 is KGHSH, CDR2 LQKENI, per germline. Trimming cost V 6 bases and J 2 bases; bases outside gene matches: 8. This CDR3 is CASSPTSGSFQETQYF. The CDR3 DNA reads as TGTGCCAGCTCGCCTACTAGCGGGAGTTTTCAAGAGACCCAGTACTTC.

The chain combines TRBV18 with TRBJ1-2, with D hard to call. V lost 6 bases and J lost 9, with 17 bases in between. This CDR3 is 13 amino acids long. Germline V gene sequence: CDR1 KGHSH, CDR2 LQKENI. For the CDR3, the DNA is TGTGCCAGCTCCACGATCAGACATCTCAGCTACACCTTC. Its translation: CASSTIRHLSYTF.

The rearrangement joins TRBV19 to TRBJ1-1; D call uncertain. Germline CDR1 is LNHDA and CDR2 is SQIVND (reference sequence). CDR3 length: 13 residues. Trimming took 10 bases from V and 1 from J, leaving 13 bases between them. The CDR3 DNA reads as TGTGCCACCACGGAATCGGGGAACACTGAAGCTTTCTTT. This encodes CATTESGNTEAFF.

The chain links TRBV7-2 to TRBJ2-5; 12 bases line up with TRBD2. Germline assignment: CDR1 SGHTA and CDR2 FQGNSA. The CDR3 consists of 17 residues. V trimming: 5 bases; J trimming: 1 base; junction bases outside the gene matches: 8. CDR3 residues: CASSTSSGGGSQETQYF. DNA for the CDR3: TGTGCCAGCAGCACCTCTAGCGGGGGGGGATCCCAAGAGACCCAGTACTTC.

In this sample, this clone turned up once. This chain joins TRBV3-1 (or the pseudogene TRBV3-2) and TRBJ2-7; D unresolved. Trimming removed 0 bases at V and 6 bases at J, with 12 bases between. The CDR3 has 14 residues. CDR1 and CDR2 from the germline V gene are LGHDT and YNNKEL (reference sequence). CDR3 bases: TGTGCCAGCAGCCAAGACACGGCCAGGCGCGAGCAGTACTTC. It yields the protein CASSQDTARREQYF.

This clone was detected a few times. The chain uses TRBV25-1 and TRBJ1-2; no reliable D call. The length of the CDR3 is 15 residues. The V and J ends lost 1 base and 5 bases respectively, with 14 bases between them. CDR1 is MGHDK, CDR2 SYGVNS, per germline. CDR3 DNA: TGTGCCAGCAGTGAATCATCGACGGGGTTGTATGGCTACACCTTC. Residues: CASSESSTGLYGYTF.

The chain has TRBV18 and TRBJ2-2, with 10 nucleotides matching TRBD1. Germline-derived CDR1 and CDR2 are KGHSH and LQKENI. V lost 5 bases and J lost 0; bases outside the gene matches: 18. The CDR3 consists of 21 residues. CDR3 sequence: CASSNAWDRGLPGPNTGELFF. Written as DNA, the CDR3 is TGTGCCAGCTCAAATGCCTGGGACAGGGGTTTGCCCGGACCGAACACCGGGGAGCTGTTTTTT.

The V call is TRBV27, the J call TRBJ2-1, with a possible D match to TRBD2 (6 bases). V dropped 7 bases and J dropped 9 bases, with 19 bases sitting between them. Looked up from germline, CDR1 is MNHEY and CDR2 is SMNVEV (reference sequence). The CDR3 has 14 residues. The CDR3 bases are TGTGCCAGCACCCCCGGGACTCCAGTTGGTGAGCAGTTCTTC. This translates into CASTPGTPVGEQFF.

The chain employs TRBV6-2 or TRBV6-3 and TRBJ2-7; D is perhaps TRBD1 (5 bases). Germline CDR1 MNHEY, CDR2 SVGEGT. The CDR3 is made up of 14 amino acids. V was pared by 5 bases and J by 2 bases, with 13 bases between. The CDR3 region has the DNA TGTGCCAGCAGTCCCACAGGAGCGACCTACGAGCAGTACGTC. Encoded protein: CASSPTGATYEQYV.

The rearrangement uses TRBV24-1 and TRBJ2-1; 7 bases match TRBD1. J was trimmed by 9 bases and V by 3 bases; bases with no gene match: 10. Germline CDR1 and CDR2: KGHDR and SFDVKD. The CDR3 sequence is 15 residues long. The CDR3 reads CATSDPGTAVREQFF. CDR3 bases: TGTGCCACCAGTGATCCCGGGACAGCCGTCCGTGAGCAGTTCTTC.

The chain links TRBV5-1 to TRBJ2-5, with 9 bases that match TRBD1. The germline gives CDR1 SGHRS, CDR2 YFSETQ. The CDR3 spans 14 residues. The trim removed 2 bases at V and 2 bases at J, leaving 1 base unmatched. The CDR3 region is CASSFGQGQETQYF. The CDR3 DNA sequence: TGCGCCAGCAGCTTCGGACAGGGGCAAGAGACCCAGTACTTC.